The 7 T cell receptor beta chains reported below all come from one sample, sequenced in a study of cytomegalovirus exposure and HLA in healthy donors (dated by TCRdb to the late 2010s). The library relied on the immunoSEQ multiplex PCR assay. For the multiplex PCR, a mixture combining 60 forward primers for TCR Vbeta segments and 13 reverse primers for TCR Jbeta segments was used. The source is immuneACCESS, and TCRdb retained only in-frame sequences with V and J called. Part of the clones is not carried over; for the studies checked, unresolved V genes explain less than half of this, and the remainder is unexplained. The table for this sample records around 190,000 clones. Over 0.75% of the sample is in the top ten clones. Material: PBMCs. All receptors derive from a woman in her twenties or thirties in good health and CMV-seropositive.

This chain connects TRBV2 to TRBJ2-4; the match to TRBD1 covers 8 bases. Germline V lookup: CDR1 SNHLY, CDR2 FYNNEI. CDR3 length equals 12 residues. The trim removed 6 bases at V and 8 bases at J, leaving 3 bases unmatched. CDR3 sequence: CASRDRDDIQYF. CDR3 coding DNA: TGTGCCAGCAGGGACAGGGACGACATTCAGTACTTC.

This chain uses TRBV21-1 with TRBJ2-5; TRBD1, as called in the table, went unchecked against the DNA. TRBV21-1 is described as a pseudogene. The CDR3 is 12 amino acids. CDR3 amino acids: CASSADRLWLDF. CDR3 nucleotide sequence: TGTGCCAGCAGCGCCGACAGACTTTGGTTGGACTTC.

This rearrangement joins TRBV5-4 to TRBJ2-3; 7 positions agree with TRBD2. The CDR3 runs 17 residues. Germline CDR1 and CDR2: SGHNT and YYREEE (reference sequence). V shed 5 bases, J shed 0 bases, and the junction held 12 bases outside the gene matches. CDR3 sequence reads: CASSSARGGISTDTQYF. The CDR3 coding sequence is TGTGCCAGCAGTTCCGCCCGGGGAGGGATAAGCACAGATACGCAGTATTTT.

This chain connects TRBV4-1 to TRBJ2-5; TRBD2 aligns across 13 bases. The trim removed 4 bases at V and 4 bases at J, leaving 9 bases unmatched. This CDR3 comprises 17 residues. The germline CDR1 and CDR2 sequences are MGHRA and YSYEKL. CDR3 protein: CASSPPTSGRPGETQYF. The DNA of the CDR3 is TGCGCCAGCAGCCCTCCGACTAGCGGGAGGCCTGGAGAGACCCAGTACTTC.

The CDR3 sequence is CASSPLGSGGEETQYF. The CDR3, as DNA: TGTGCCAGCAGCCCGCTGGGTAGCGGGGGGGAAGAGACCCAGTACTTC. This chain connects TRBV7-9 to TRBJ2-5; 11 nucleotides match TRBD2. V was pared by 5 bases and J by 3 bases, with 8 bases of the junction left unmatched. Germline assignment: CDR1 SEHNR and CDR2 FQNEAQ (reference sequence). The CDR3 is 16 amino acids.

J is TRBJ2-2 and V is TRBV19, with 10 bases aligning to TRBD2. This CDR3 region has 14 residues. J was trimmed by 5 bases and V by 5 bases; bases with no gene match: 2. From germline, CDR1 is LNHDA and CDR2 SQIVND (reference sequence). The CDR3 DNA follows: TGTGCCAGTAGTCCTAGCGGGAGAACCGGGGAGCTGTTTTTT. It codes for CASSPSGRTGELFF.

The V gene is TRBV5-1, the J gene TRBJ2-3; a possible D gene is TRBD1 (5 bases). Germline V gene lookup returns CDR1 SGHRS and CDR2 YFSETQ. The CDR3 runs 14 residues. The ends were cut back, 1 base at V and 3 bases at J, with 9 bases in the middle. CDR3 amino acids: CASSLRGGTDTQYF. DNA of the CDR3: TGCGCCAGCAGCTTGAGGGGTGGGACAGATACGCAGTATTTT.